The 15 T cell receptor beta chains given below trace back to one sample, sequenced in a study of T cells in Graves' hyperthyroidism and ophthalmopathy. Amplification of TCR beta CDR3 regions was performed using RNA transcripts as template. Primed by the HTBI set, a first-round RT-PCR was run on the TCR CDR3. MiXCR, applied by TCRdb to the multiplex PCR reads, yields one record per CDR3 protein. The repertoire includes hundreds of thousands of distinct CDR3 sequences, roughly a sixth of them detected once, and about 18% sits in the top ten. The sample taken for sequencing was blood. The receptors derive from a woman aged 18-30 years with Graves' hyperthyroidism.

This clonotype showed up many times. The V call is TRBV15, the J call TRBJ1-4; no firm D call. The CDR3 runs to 14 residues. Germline CDR1 is LNHNV and CDR2 is YYDKDF (reference sequence). The V gene lost 6 bases and the J gene lost 8 bases, with 16 bases spanning the gap. The CDR3 loop reads CATSSGPLGEKLFF. In DNA, the CDR3 is TGTGCCACCAGTTCTGGCCCTCTCGGGGAAAAACTGTTTTTT. Variable domain in full (rest from reference TRBV15 and TRBJ1-4): DAMVIQNPRYQVTQFGKPVTLSCSQTLNHNVMYWYQQKSSQAPKLLFHYYDKDFNNEADTPDNFQSRRPNTSFCFLDIRSPGLGDTAMYLCATSSGPLGEKLFFGSGTQLSVL.

Ten or more counts support this clonotype. The rearrangement uses TRBV28 and TRBJ2-7; D may be TRBD2 (5 bases). Trimming took off 7 bases at V and 9 bases at J, with 19 bases between the two ends. Germline values: CDR1 MDHEN, CDR2 SYDVKM. The length of the CDR3 is 13 residues. CDR3 nucleotides: TGTGCCAGCAACCGGGGAGAAGGTGGCGGGCAGTACTTC. As protein: CASNRGEGGGQYF.

The chain joins TRBV10-2 to TRBJ1-1; D uncertain. Trimming removed 7 bases from V and 6 bases from J, with 9 bases in between. The length of the CDR3 is 11 residues. In germline, CDR1 is WSHSY, CDR2 SAAADI. The CDR3 loop reads CASIGPSEAFF. DNA of the CDR3: TGCGCCAGCATAGGCCCATCTGAAGCTTTCTTT.

This clonotype was counted only a few times. The gene calls are TRBV24-1 and TRBJ2-2, with TRBD2 matching over 9 bases. V shed 3 bases, J shed 6 bases, and the junction held 4 bases outside the gene matches. The CDR3 is 15 residues long. In germline, CDR1 is KGHDR, CDR2 SFDVKD. Here the CDR3 DNA reads TGTGCCACCAGTGATACTATAGCGGGAGCCGGGGAGCTGTTTTTT. As protein: CATSDTIAGAGELFF.

V gene TRBV7-9 combines with J gene TRBJ2-5, with 12 bases lining up with TRBD2. Losses at the gene ends were 5 bases for V and 5 bases for J; bases not matched to a gene: 15. The CDR3 contains 18 residues. CDR1 is SEHNR and CDR2 is FQNEAQ in the germline V gene (reference sequence). The CDR3 DNA reads TGTGCCAGCAGCCCTTGGGGACTAGCGGGCGCCTCCGTGGAGACCCAGTACTTC. It codes for CASSPWGLAGASVETQYF.

This clonotype has ten or more counts. V is TRBV12-5 and J is TRBJ1-4; a possible D gene is TRBD1 (5 bases). The CDR3 spans 16 residues. CDR1 is LGHNT and CDR2 is FRNRAP in the germline V gene. With 2 bases removed from V and 9 bases from J, the gap between germline ends came to 19 bases. For the CDR3, the DNA is TGTGCTAGTGGTTTGTTCGGGACGGACGTAATGAAAAAACTGTTTTTT. Its translation is CASGLFGTDVMKKLFF.

This clonotype was detected only a few times. The chain couples TRBV5-4 to TRBJ2-7, with 11 bases fitting TRBD2. V dropped 4 bases and J dropped 4; count of bases not matched to a gene: 10. Germline values: CDR1 SGHNT, CDR2 YYREEE (reference sequence). The CDR3 extends over 16 amino acids. The CDR3 sequence: CASSVIDLAGGYEQYF. CDR3 coding DNA: TGTGCCAGCAGCGTAATAGACCTAGCGGGAGGTTACGAGCAGTACTTC.

Ten or more counts support this clonotype. CDR3 region: CASSRDSLYGYTF. The CDR3, as DNA: TGTGCCAGCAGCCGGGACAGCCTCTATGGCTACACCTTC. The genes are TRBV28 and TRBJ1-2; 7 bases align to TRBD1. Trimming took 6 bases from V and 4 from J; bases not matched to a gene: 5. Germline V gene data show CDR1 as MDHEN and CDR2 as SYDVKM. This CDR3 contains 13 residues.

The chain combines TRBV27 with TRBJ2-3; D may be TRBD2 (7 bases). V was cut by 6 bases and J by 5 bases, with 18 bases left in between. CDR3 length: 15 residues. Per germline, CDR1 MNHEY and CDR2 SMNVEV (reference sequence). CDR3 nucleotide sequence: TGTGCCAGCAGAAGCTATAGGGGGGGGGGAGATACGCAGTATTTT. Translating gives CASRSYRGGGDTQYF.

The rearrangement links TRBV5-1 to TRBJ2-1; 8 bases line up with TRBD2. Germline assignment: CDR1 SGHRS and CDR2 YFSETQ. CDR3 length: 15 amino acids. Trimming cost V 4 bases and J 6 bases; bases outside gene matches: 9. The CDR3 here is CASSGTGGPINEQFF. The CDR3 coding sequence is TGCGCCAGCAGCGGCACGGGAGGGCCCATCAATGAGCAGTTCTTC.

The CDR3 nucleotides are TGCAGCGTTCGTCCCTACAATGAGCAGTTCTTC. It codes for CSVRPYNEQFF. This rearrangement joins TRBV29-1 to TRBJ2-1; D gene ambiguous. Trimming stripped 5 bases from V and 2 bases from J, with 4 bases between. Germline loops: CDR1 SQVTM, CDR2 ANQGSEA. CDR3 size: 11 residues.

The genes are TRBV12-3 or TRBV12-4 and TRBJ2-2, with TRBD1 as a possible D gene (6 bases). Trimming shortened V by 3 bases and J by 5 bases, and 19 bases separated the two germline ends. This CDR3 is 17 amino acids long. The CDR3 nucleotides read TGTGCCAGCAGTTTCGGGGACACGATCCATCCAACCGGGGAGCTGTTTTTT. This encodes CASSFGDTIHPTGELFF.

This clonotype was detected a few times. The V gene is TRBV5-1, the J gene TRBJ2-3, with TRBD2 matching 8 bases. Unmatched junction bases numbered 11, after V lost 2 bases and J lost 0 bases. Germline V CDR1 and CDR2: SGHRS, YFSETQ. This CDR3 is 18 amino acids long. The CDR3 is CASSFSATSGFSTDTQYF. CDR3 in DNA: TGCGCCAGCAGCTTCTCAGCAACTAGCGGTTTTAGCACAGATACGCAGTATTTT.

The rearrangement joins TRBV12-5 to TRBJ2-7; TRBD1 agrees at 10 bases. CDR1 is LGHNT, CDR2 FRNRAP, per germline. V shed 2 bases and J 6 bases; nucleotides not matched to a gene: 13. This CDR3 contains 17 residues. CDR3 sequence: CASGLPTPGQGSPEQYF. The CDR3 DNA follows: TGTGCTAGTGGTTTGCCGACACCGGGACAGGGGTCCCCCGAGCAGTACTTC.

This chain joins TRBV18 and TRBJ2-1, with D unclear. Germline lookup yields CDR1 KGHSH and CDR2 LQKENI. The ends were cut back, 1 base at V and 9 bases at J, with 10 bases in the middle. The CDR3 consists of 13 residues. CDR3 protein: CASSPLVIGEQFF. CDR3 coding DNA: TGTGCCAGCTCACCACTGGTTATTGGTGAGCAGTTCTTC.